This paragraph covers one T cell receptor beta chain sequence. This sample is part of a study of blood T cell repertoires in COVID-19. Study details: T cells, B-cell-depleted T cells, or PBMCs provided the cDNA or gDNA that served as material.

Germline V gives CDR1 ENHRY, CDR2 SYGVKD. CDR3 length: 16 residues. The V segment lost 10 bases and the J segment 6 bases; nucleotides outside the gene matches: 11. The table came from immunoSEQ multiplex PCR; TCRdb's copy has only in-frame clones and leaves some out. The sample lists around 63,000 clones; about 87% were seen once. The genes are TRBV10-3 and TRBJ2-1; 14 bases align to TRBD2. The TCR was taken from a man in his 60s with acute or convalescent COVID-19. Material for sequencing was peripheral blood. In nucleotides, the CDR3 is TGTGCCACGCAACAGACTAGCGGGGGGGCCCTCAATGAGCAGTTCTTC. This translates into CATQQTSGGALNEQFF.